This record looks at one TCR beta chain sequence and its context. These data come from a study of cytomegalovirus exposure and HLA in healthy donors. Germline lookup yields CDR1 MDHEN and CDR2 SYDVKM. This CDR3 contains 15 residues. V dropped 5 bases and J dropped 7; count of bases not matched to a gene: 12. PCR used 60 Vbeta primers and 13 Jbeta primers. Assay: immunoSEQ multiplex PCR; the TCRdb copy retains only in-frame clones and omits some. In the table there are 100,000 to 150,000 clones, about four fifths of which are singletons. The source of this sequence is a woman aged 40 to 50 in good health and CMV-seropositive. The V and J genes are TRBV28 and TRBJ1-1; 8 bases are shared with TRBD1. The sequenced material came from PBMCs. In DNA, the CDR3 is TGTGCCAGCAGTACCACCACAGGGGGGAGTATTGAAGCTTTCTTT. It is translated as CASSTTTGGSIEAFF.